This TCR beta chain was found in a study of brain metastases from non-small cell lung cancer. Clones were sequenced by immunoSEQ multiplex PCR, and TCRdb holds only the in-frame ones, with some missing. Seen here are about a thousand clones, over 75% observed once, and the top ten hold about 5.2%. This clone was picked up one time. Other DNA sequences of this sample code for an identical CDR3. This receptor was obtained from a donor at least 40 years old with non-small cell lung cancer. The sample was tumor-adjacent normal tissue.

The CDR3 loop reads CASSVGGGREGYTF. The CDR3 region has the DNA TGTGCCAGCAGCGTAGGTGGGGGGCGGGAGGGCTACACCTTC. The rearrangement uses TRBV9 and TRBJ1-2; tentatively, D is TRBD1 (6 bases). Germline V gives CDR1 SGDLS, CDR2 YYNGEE. V was cut by 0 bases and J by 8 bases, with 14 bases left in between. The CDR3 totals 14 residues.